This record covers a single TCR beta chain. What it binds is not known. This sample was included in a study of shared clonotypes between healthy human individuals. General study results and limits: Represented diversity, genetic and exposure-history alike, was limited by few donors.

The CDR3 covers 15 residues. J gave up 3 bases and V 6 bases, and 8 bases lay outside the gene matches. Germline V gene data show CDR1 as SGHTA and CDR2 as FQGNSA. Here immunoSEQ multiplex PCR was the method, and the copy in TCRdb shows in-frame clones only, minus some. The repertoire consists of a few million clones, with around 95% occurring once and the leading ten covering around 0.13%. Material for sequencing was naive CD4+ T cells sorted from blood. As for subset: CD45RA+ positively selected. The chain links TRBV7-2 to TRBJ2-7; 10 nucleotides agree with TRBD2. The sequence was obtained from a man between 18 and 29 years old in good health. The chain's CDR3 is CASRTGLAGDYEQYF. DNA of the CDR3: TGTGCCAGCAGGACTGGGCTAGCGGGAGACTACGAGCAGTACTTC. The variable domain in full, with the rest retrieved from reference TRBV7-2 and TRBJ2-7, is GAGVSQSPSNKVTEKGKDVELRCDPISGHTALYWYRQSLGQGLEFLIYFQGNSAPDKSGLPSDRFSAERTGGSVSTLTIQRTQQEDSAVYLCASRTGLAGDYEQYFGPGTRLTVT.